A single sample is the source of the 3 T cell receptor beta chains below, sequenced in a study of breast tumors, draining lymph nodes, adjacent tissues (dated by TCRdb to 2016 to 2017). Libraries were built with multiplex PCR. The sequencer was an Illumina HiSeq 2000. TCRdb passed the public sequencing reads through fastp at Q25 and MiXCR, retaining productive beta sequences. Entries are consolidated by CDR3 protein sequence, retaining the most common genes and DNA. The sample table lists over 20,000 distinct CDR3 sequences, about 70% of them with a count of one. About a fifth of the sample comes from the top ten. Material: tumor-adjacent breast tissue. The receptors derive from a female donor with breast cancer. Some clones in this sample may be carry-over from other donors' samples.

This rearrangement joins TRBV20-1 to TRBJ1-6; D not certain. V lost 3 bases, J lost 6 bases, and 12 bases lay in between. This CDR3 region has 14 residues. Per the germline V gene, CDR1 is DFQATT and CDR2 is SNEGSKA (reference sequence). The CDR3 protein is CSASPGPPNSPLHF. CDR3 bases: TGCAGTGCTAGCCCCGGACCACCTAATTCACCCCTCCACTTT.

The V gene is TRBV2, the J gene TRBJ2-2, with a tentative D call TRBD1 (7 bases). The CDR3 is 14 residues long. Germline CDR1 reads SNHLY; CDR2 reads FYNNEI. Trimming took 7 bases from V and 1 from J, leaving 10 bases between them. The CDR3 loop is CASNRGGNTGELFF. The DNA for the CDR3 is TGTGCCAGCAACAGGGGAGGGAACACCGGGGAGCTGTTTTTT.

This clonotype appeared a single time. The CDR3 DNA sequence: TGTGCCAGCAGCCTCACCCTGACAAGCAATCAGCCCCAGCATTTT. Protein: CASSLTLTSNQPQHF. The chain combines TRBV3-1 with TRBJ1-5, with D unclear. The CDR3 consists of 15 residues. V was pared by 4 bases and J by 1 base, with 11 bases between. CDR1 and CDR2 (germline): LGHDT, YNNKEL (reference sequence). Full variable domain (remainder filled in from reference TRBV3-1 and TRBJ1-5): DTAVSQTPKYLVTQMGNDKSIKCEQNLGHDTMYWYKQDSKKFLKIMFSYNNKELIINETVPNRFSPKSPDKAHLNLHINSLELGDSAVYFCASSLTLTSNQPQHFGDGTRLSIL.